This TCR beta chain was recovered during a study of response to subunit inactivated influenza vaccine. MiXCR, applied by TCRdb to the RT-PCR reads, yields one record per CDR3 protein. In the table there are hundreds of thousands of distinct CDR3 sequences, under 20% of which are singletons. Germline CDR1 reads MNHEY; CDR2 reads SVGAGI. CDR3 length: 14 residues. J was trimmed by 9 bases and V by 2 bases; bases with no gene match: 7. This specimen consisted of PBMCs from blood, obtained 4 to 6 days after vaccination. The source is a man between 50 and 59 years old who received an inactivated influenza vaccine. The rearrangement uses TRBV6-5 and TRBJ2-1; 7 bases align to TRBD1. The CDR3 bases are TGTGCCAGCAGTTACGAGGGGGCGAGGAGTGAGCAGTTCTTC. It yields the protein CASSYEGARSEQFF.